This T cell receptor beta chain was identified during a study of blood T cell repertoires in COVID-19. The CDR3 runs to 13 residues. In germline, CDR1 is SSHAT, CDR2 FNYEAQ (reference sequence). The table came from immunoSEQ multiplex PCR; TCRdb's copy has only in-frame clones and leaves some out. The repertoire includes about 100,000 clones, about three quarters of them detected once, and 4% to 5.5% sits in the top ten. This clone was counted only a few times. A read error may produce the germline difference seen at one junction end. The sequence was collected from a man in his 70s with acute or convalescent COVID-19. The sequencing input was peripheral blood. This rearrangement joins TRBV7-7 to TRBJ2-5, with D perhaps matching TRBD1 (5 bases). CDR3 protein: CASSSGPLETQYF. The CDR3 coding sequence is TGTGCTAGCAGCTCAGGGCCCCTGGAGACCCAGTACTTC.